A selection of T cell receptor beta chains follows, all from one sample in a study of shared clonotypes between healthy human individuals. The table came from immunoSEQ multiplex PCR; TCRdb's copy has only in-frame clones and leaves some out. The sample records hundreds of thousands of clones, 73% being singletons. The specimen was memory CD4+ T cells sorted from blood. The source of these receptors is a woman between 25 and 40 years old in good health. Both conserved end residues are part of each CDR3. A D gene is named only where the DNA matches it firmly. A clone size is listed for some rows: how often the clone was seen (once, few, many), or a class if it is expanded.

CDR3 length: 16
D gene: TRBD2
J gene: TRBJ2-1
V gene: TRBV27
clone size: few
CDR3 protein: CASSLIAGAVNNEQFF
CDR3 DNA: TGTGCCAGCAGTTTAATAGCGGGGGCCGTCAACAATGAGCAGTTCTTC

CDR3 length: 14
D gene: -
J gene: TRBJ1-5
V gene: TRBV15
clone size: once
CDR3 protein: CATSRGEEDQPQHF
CDR3 DNA: TGTGCCACCAGCAGAGGGGAGGAGGATCAGCCCCAGCATTTT

CDR3 length: 16
D gene: -
J gene: TRBJ2-1
V gene: TRBV2
clone size: -
CDR3 protein: CASRDILLASYNEQFF
CDR3 DNA: TGTGCCAGCAGGGATATACTCCTAGCGTCCTACAATGAGCAGTTCTTC

CDR3 length: 16
D gene: TRBD2
J gene: TRBJ2-3
V gene: TRBV2
clone size: -
CDR3 protein: CASMIGTSGFTDTQYF
CDR3 DNA: TGTGCCAGCATGATCGGGACTAGCGGCTTCACAGATACGCAGTATTTT

CDR3 length: 13
D gene: -
J gene: TRBJ2-7
V gene: TRBV28
clone size: -
CDR3 protein: CASSPGSYYEQYF
CDR3 DNA: TGTGCCAGCAGCCCAGGAAGTTATTACGAGCAGTACTTC

CDR3 length: 14
D gene: -
J gene: TRBJ2-2
V gene: TRBV5-1
clone size: few
CDR3 protein: CASSLGGETGELFF
CDR3 DNA: TGCGCCAGCAGCTTGGGAGGGGAGACCGGGGAGCTGTTTTTT

CDR3 length: 17
D gene: TRBD1
J gene: TRBJ2-7
V gene: TRBV7-2
clone size: -
CDR3 protein: CASSLGGRGQSSYEQYF
CDR3 DNA: TGTGCCAGCAGCTTAGGCGGTCGGGGACAGAGCTCCTACGAGCAGTACTTC

CDR3 length: 13
D gene: -
J gene: TRBJ2-7
V gene: TRBV29-1
clone size: -
CDR3 protein: CSVSDRRSDEQYF
CDR3 DNA: TGCAGCGTCTCCGACAGGAGATCGGACGAGCAGTACTTC

CDR3 length: 15
D gene: -
J gene: TRBJ2-5
V gene: TRBV5-8
clone size: -
CDR3 protein: CASSLADRGRETQYF
CDR3 DNA: TGTGCCAGCAGCTTGGCCGACCGGGGAAGAGAGACCCAGTACTTC

CDR3 length: 16
D gene: -
J gene: TRBJ2-1
V gene: TRBV9
clone size: few
CDR3 protein: CASSVGWGDSMGEQFF
CDR3 DNA: TGTGCCAGCAGCGTAGGGTGGGGGGATTCAATGGGTGAGCAGTTCTTC

CDR3 length: 14
D gene: -
J gene: TRBJ2-2
V gene: TRBV7-9
clone size: once
CDR3 protein: CASSFMGYTGELFF
CDR3 DNA: TGTGCCAGCAGCTTTATGGGGTACACCGGGGAGCTGTTTTTT

CDR3 length: 15
D gene: -
J gene: TRBJ2-6
V gene: TRBV25-1
clone size: -
CDR3 protein: CASKGVGSGANVLTF
CDR3 DNA: TGTGCCAGCAAAGGAGTGGGCTCTGGGGCCAACGTCCTGACTTTC

CDR3 length: 13
D gene: -
J gene: TRBJ2-3
V gene: TRBV27
clone size: -
CDR3 protein: CASSFVSTDTQYF
CDR3 DNA: TGTGCCAGCAGTTTTGTCAGCACAGATACGCAGTATTTT

CDR3 length: 15
D gene: -
J gene: TRBJ1-1
V gene: TRBV6-6
clone size: -
CDR3 protein: CASSTAGTQNTEAFF
CDR3 DNA: TGTGCCAGCAGTACCGCCGGGACGCAGAACACTGAAGCTTTCTTT

CDR3 length: 18
D gene: TRBD2
J gene: TRBJ2-3
V gene: TRBV27
clone size: -
CDR3 protein: CASSRPGLAALGAHTQYF
CDR3 DNA: TGTGCCAGCAGCCGTCCGGGACTAGCGGCACTCGGGGCACATACGCAGTATTTT

CDR3 length: 15
D gene: TRBD2
J gene: TRBJ2-2
V gene: TRBV29-1
clone size: -
CDR3 protein: CSVGGTSGNTGELFF
CDR3 DNA: TGCAGCGTTGGAGGGACTAGCGGGAACACCGGGGAGCTGTTTTTT